One and the same sample provided the 21 T cell receptor beta chains below, sequenced in a study of T cells in Graves' hyperthyroidism and ophthalmopathy. RNA transcripts gave rise to amplified TCR beta CDR3 regions. The primer set for the first-round RT-PCR of the TCR CDR3 was HTBI. TCRdb called the multiplex PCR reads again in MiXCR, with one record for every CDR3 protein. Of roughly 840,000 distinct CDR3 sequences in the sample, roughly 40% were seen once. Material: blood. The receptors come from a man between 18 and 29 years old with Graves' hyperthyroidism.

This chain uses TRBV6-5 with TRBJ2-2, with D possibly called TRBD1 or TRBD2 (5 bases each). The CDR3 loop spans 14 amino acids. Germline V CDR1 and CDR2: MNHEY, SVGAGI. The ends were cut back, 5 bases at V and 3 bases at J, with 10 bases in the middle. CDR3 sequence: CASSGDGYTGELFF. As DNA, the CDR3 is TGTGCCAGCAGTGGGGACGGATACACCGGGGAGCTGTTTTTT.

V usage is TRBV5-4 and J usage is TRBJ1-1; weak D call: TRBD1 (6 bases). Between the trimmed V and J ends, which lost 6 bases and 2 bases, there was a span of 17 bases. Germline V gene data show CDR1 as SGHNT and CDR2 as YYREEE (reference sequence). There are 15 residues in the CDR3. In DNA form, the CDR3 reads TGTGCCAGCATCCAAGAACAGGGTCCCAACACTGAAGCTTTCTTT. Its protein is CASIQEQGPNTEAFF. The whole variable domain, filled in from reference TRBV5-4 and TRBJ1-1, reads ETGVTQSPTHLIKTRGQQVTLRCSSQSGHNTVSWYQQALGQGPQFIFQYYREEENGRGNFPPRFSGLQFPNYSSELNVNALELDDSALYLCASIQEQGPNTEAFFGQGTRLTVV.

The chain carries TRBV2 and TRBJ2-3, with D perhaps matching TRBD1 (5 bases). In germline, CDR1 is SNHLY, CDR2 FYNNEI. CDR3 size: 11 residues. Trimming stripped 6 bases from V and 7 bases from J, with 8 bases between. In DNA form, the CDR3 reads TGTGCCAGCAGGGGGCCCAATACGCAGTATTTT. It is translated as CASRGPNTQYF.

The chain couples TRBV6-1 to TRBJ2-7; the D is unclear. Trimming took off 6 bases at V and 4 bases at J, with 13 bases between the two ends. In germline, CDR1 is MNHNS, CDR2 SASEGT. There are 13 residues in the CDR3. The DNA of the CDR3 is TGTGCCAGCAGATGGCTTGTTGCGTACGAGCAGTACTTC. Its translation: CASRWLVAYEQYF.

A word on this clonotype: This could be a read error, since a much larger clone is one nucleotide away. V and J are TRBV19 and TRBJ2-5; D might be TRBD2 (6 bases). In germline, CDR1 is LNHDA, CDR2 SQIVND (reference sequence). V was clipped by 7 bases and J by 4 bases, with 13 bases between them. This CDR3 comprises 13 residues. DNA of the CDR3: TGTGCCAGTAAACGGCGGGAAGGAGAGACCCAGTACTTC. It encodes CASKRREGETQYF.

This clonotype was detected ten times or more. The CDR3 sequence: CSVDLRGDQETQYF. In DNA, the CDR3 is TGCAGCGTTGACCTACGGGGGGATCAAGAGACCCAGTACTTC. The chain has TRBV29-1 and TRBJ2-5; 7 positions match TRBD2. The J segment lost 2 bases and the V segment lost 3 bases, leaving 6 bases of the junction unmatched. The germline CDR1 and CDR2 sequences are SQVTM and ANQGSEA. The CDR3 covers 14 residues.

The sample holds a few counts of this clonotype. The chain recombines TRBV9 with TRBJ2-2; D not certain. CDR1 is SGDLS and CDR2 is YYNGEE in the germline V gene. V lost 0 bases, J lost 5 bases, and 5 bases lay in between. CDR3 size: 13 residues. The CDR3: CASSVAHTGELFF. In nucleotides, the CDR3 is TGTGCCAGCAGCGTAGCACATACCGGGGAGCTGTTTTTT.

With respect to this clonotype: One base away lies a much larger clone, so this may be a sequencing read error. The V gene is TRBV20-1, the J gene TRBJ1-1; 7 bases are a match to TRBD1. This CDR3 region has 12 residues. CDR1 and CDR2 (germline): DFQATT, SNEGSKA (reference sequence). This CDR3 is CSATDRVTGAFF. The DNA for the CDR3 is TGCAGTGCTACCGACAGGGTTACTGGAGCTTTCTTT.

Remarks on this clonotype: A much larger clone differs from this one at a single base, so this may be a read error. This chain joins TRBV2 and TRBJ1-5; D is unresolved. This CDR3 has 14 residues. From germline, CDR1 is SNHLY and CDR2 FYNNEI. The CDR3 DNA reads as TGTGCCGGCAGTGAGGAGTATAGCAATCAGCCCCAGCATTTT. Its translation: CAGSEEYSNQPQHF.

This clonotype was seen many times. The chain recombines TRBV20-1 with TRBJ1-1; no reliable D call. The germline V gene encodes CDR1 DFQATT and CDR2 SNEGSKA (reference sequence). The CDR3 spans 13 residues. V gave up 4 bases and J gave up 0 bases, with 9 bases separating them. CDR3 in DNA: TGCAGTGCTATAGGCCAGATGAACACTGAAGCTTTCTTT. This gives the protein CSAIGQMNTEAFF.

This clonotype was recorded at least ten times. This chain joins TRBV19 and TRBJ1-3; D is undetermined. Between the trimmed V and J ends, which lost 10 bases and 1 base, there was a span of 11 bases. Germline CDR1 is LNHDA and CDR2 is SQIVND (reference sequence). CDR3 length: 13 residues. The CDR3 sequence: CATGPSSGNTIYF. In DNA, the CDR3 is TGTGCCACCGGCCCTTCTTCTGGAAACACCATATATTTT. Full variable domain (rest looked up from reference TRBV19 and TRBJ1-3): DGGITQSPKYLFRKEGQNVTLSCEQNLNHDAMYWYRQDPGQGLRLIYYSQIVNDFQKGDIAEGYSVSREKKESFPLTVTSAQKNPTAFYLCATGPSSGNTIYFGEGSWLTVV.

This clonotype is a singleton in its sample. The CDR3: CASSLSPGQGARSNQPQHF. The CDR3 DNA reads as TGTGCCAGCAGTTTATCGCCGGGACAGGGGGCGAGAAGCAATCAGCCCCAGCATTTT. The chain uses TRBV7-8 and TRBJ1-5; 12 nucleotides align to TRBD1. Germline CDR1 and CDR2: SGHVS and FQNEAQ. Trimming took 6 bases from V and 1 from J; bases not matched to a gene: 13. This CDR3 has 19 amino acids.

The chain employs TRBV19 and TRBJ1-1; D is undetermined. The length of the CDR3 is 13 residues. Germline CDR1 and CDR2: LNHDA and SQIVND (reference sequence). V lost 3 bases and J 5 bases, leaving 10 bases between the germline ends. The CDR3 region has the DNA TGTGCCAGTAGTATGTACGGTGGAACTGAAGCTTTCTTT. This codes for CASSMYGGTEAFF.

This clonotype was detected a few times. The J gene is TRBJ2-5, the V gene TRBV9; D gene uncertain. The length of the CDR3 is 14 residues. Germline V lookup: CDR1 SGDLS, CDR2 YYNGEE. V was cut by 4 bases and J by 4 bases, with 14 bases left in between. For the CDR3, the DNA is TGTGCCAGCAGCTTACCTACAGAAGGAGAGACCCAGTACTTC. Amino acid sequence: CASSLPTEGETQYF.

With respect to this clonotype: An end of the junction differs from the germline gene, which may be a read error. J is TRBJ1-4 and V is TRBV7-9; D is unclear. The CDR3 covers 15 residues. The germline CDR1 and CDR2 sequences are SEHNR and FQNEAQ (reference sequence). CDR3 residues: CASSQVNTENEKLFF. The CDR3 bases are TGCGCCAGCAGCCAAGTGAATACAGAGAATGAAAAACTGTTTTTT.

The CDR3 DNA sequence: TGTGCCAGCAGCTTAGCTGGTGGGGCAGTCAATCAGCCCCAGCATTTT. As protein: CASSLAGGAVNQPQHF. The chain has TRBV7-2 and TRBJ1-5, with D possibly TRBD1 on 5 matching bases. The germline V gene has CDR1 SGHTA and CDR2 FQGNSA. This CDR3 region has 16 residues. The V and J ends lost 0 bases and 3 bases respectively, with 12 bases between them.

This clonotype has a handful of counts. The rearrangement uses TRBV9 and TRBJ2-7; D may be TRBD1 or TRBD2 (5 bases each). V was trimmed by 4 bases and J by 6 bases, leaving 20 bases between them. The V gene's germline CDR1 is SGDLS and CDR2 YYNGEE. This CDR3 comprises 15 residues. CDR3 protein: CASSPVRDGGREQYF. DNA of the CDR3: TGTGCCAGCAGCCCCGTCCGGGACGGTGGACGCGAGCAGTACTTC.

This clonotype was recorded at least ten times. The gene calls are TRBV12-3 or TRBV12-4 and TRBJ1-1, with 7 positions matching TRBD1. Losses at the gene ends were 5 bases for V and 4 bases for J; bases not matched to a gene: 4. The CDR3 sequence is 13 residues long. The CDR3 region has the DNA TGTGCCAGCAGTCGGAAGGGGGCCACTGAAGCTTTCTTT. As protein: CASSRKGATEAFF.

This chain connects TRBV9 to TRBJ1-6; TRBD1 matches 11 bases. V lost 4 bases and J lost 14; bases outside the gene matches: 5. The CDR3 is made up of 13 amino acids. Germline values: CDR1 SGDLS, CDR2 YYNGEE. The CDR3 bases are TGTGCCAGCAGCCTCGGACAGGGGGCCACCCTCCACTTT. It yields the protein CASSLGQGATLHF.

The rearrangement links TRBV29-1 to TRBJ1-3, with D hard to call. Germline V gene lookup returns CDR1 SQVTM and CDR2 ANQGSEA. V was trimmed by 8 bases and J by 4 bases, leaving 9 bases between them. The CDR3 is 11 amino acids. CDR3 loop: CSSTAGNTIYF. The CDR3 nucleotides read TGCAGCTCCACCGCCGGAAACACCATATATTTT.

The chain is built from TRBV19 and TRBJ1-2; maybe TRBD1 (6 bases). The CDR3 covers 13 residues. Trimming took 11 bases from V and 6 from J, leaving 19 bases between them. Germline V gene sequence: CDR1 LNHDA, CDR2 SQIVND (reference sequence). The CDR3 DNA follows: TGTGCCTCGACGGAGGGGGGCCTCGATGGCTACACCTTC. The encoded protein is CASTEGGLDGYTF.